One sample yielded the 24 T cell receptor beta chains listed below, sequenced in a study of blood T cell repertoires in COVID-19. Sequenced by immunoSEQ multiplex PCR; TCRdb stores in-frame clones only, minus some. The table lists under 150,000 clones, 80% to 90% of them singletons. Sequenced input: peripheral blood. All receptors come from a woman aged 55-75 years with COVID-19, enrolled during active disease.

The chain couples TRBV27 to TRBJ2-7; no firm D call. Germline CDR1 reads MNHEY; CDR2 reads SMNVEV (reference sequence). Trimming shortened V by 2 bases and J by 0 bases, and 11 bases separated the two germline ends. The CDR3 contains 15 residues. The DNA for the CDR3 is TGTGCCAGCAGTTTACATCCGTCGAGCTCCTACGAGCAGTACTTC. It is translated as CASSLHPSSSYEQYF.

The chain couples TRBV19 to TRBJ2-1; 11 nucleotides line up with TRBD2. In germline, CDR1 is LNHDA, CDR2 SQIVND (reference sequence). V shed 5 bases and J 0 bases; nucleotides not matched to a gene: 6. The CDR3 length is 17 residues. The CDR3 DNA sequence: TGTGCCAGTAGTGCCCGGACTAGCGGGTCCTCCTACAATGAGCAGTTCTTC. This encodes CASSARTSGSSYNEQFF.

The V and J genes are TRBV15 and TRBJ2-7; D is possibly TRBD1 (5 bases). Between the trimmed V and J ends, which lost 1 base and 1 base, there was a span of 8 bases. CDR1 and CDR2 (germline): LNHNV, YYDKDF (reference sequence). The CDR3 length is 14 residues. CDR3 sequence (DNA): TGTGCCACCAGCAGAGGCGACAGTTCCTACGAGCAGTACTTC. Protein sequence: CATSRGDSSYEQYF.

V is TRBV11-1 and J is TRBJ1-1, with D uncertain. Trimming removed 5 bases from V and 4 bases from J, with 20 bases in between. The CDR3 is made up of 16 amino acids. In germline, CDR1 is SGHAT, CDR2 FQDESV (reference sequence). CDR3 region: CASSLVRPGGGTEAFF. The CDR3 coding sequence is TGTGCCAGCAGCCTCGTTCGGCCGGGAGGTGGCACTGAAGCTTTCTTT.

The rearrangement uses TRBV9 and TRBJ2-1; 7 bases line up with TRBD2. V lost 3 bases and J lost 2; bases outside the gene matches: 5. Germline CDR1 is SGDLS and CDR2 is YYNGEE. The CDR3 is 15 residues long. This chain's CDR3 is CASSGSGLTYNEQFF. In DNA form, the CDR3 reads TGTGCCAGCAGCGGTAGCGGGTTAACCTACAATGAGCAGTTCTTC.

The rearrangement links TRBV11-1 to TRBJ1-2, with a weak D call TRBD1 (6 bases). Germline V gene sequence: CDR1 SGHAT, CDR2 FQDESV (reference sequence). The CDR3 loop spans 14 amino acids. Trimming cost V 5 bases and J 7 bases, with 17 bases left between them. CDR3 sequence (DNA): TGTGCCAGCAGCGAGGGGGTATCACCCGGTGGCTACACCTTC. It translates to CASSEGVSPGGYTF.

The chain employs TRBV24-1 and TRBJ1-2; unclear D gene. Trimming removed 5 bases at V and 8 bases at J, with 20 bases between. The CDR3 spans 15 residues. Germline lookup yields CDR1 KGHDR and CDR2 SFDVKD. CDR3 bases: TGTGCCACCAGTGCCACCCGCGGGGTGGCTAGAGGCTACACCTTC. Amino acid sequence: CATSATRGVARGYTF.

The V call is TRBV27, the J call TRBJ2-2; 8 bases map to TRBD2. This CDR3 region has 16 residues. V was clipped by 2 bases and J by 3 bases; unmatched bases: 5. Germline values: CDR1 MNHEY, CDR2 SMNVEV (reference sequence). CDR3 DNA: TGTGCCAGCAGTTTAGACGGGGGGGCGGACACCGGGGAGCTGTTTTTT. Protein product: CASSLDGGADTGELFF.

This chain joins TRBV4-1 and TRBJ2-7, with 8 nucleotides matching TRBD2. This CDR3 has 16 amino acids. V lost 1 base and J lost 3; bases outside the gene matches: 8. The germline V gene encodes CDR1 MGHRA and CDR2 YSYEKL. For the CDR3, the DNA is TGCGCCAGCAGCCAAGTTTTTAGCGGGGACGTCTACGAGCAGTACTTC. It is translated as CASSQVFSGDVYEQYF.

The chain employs TRBV2 and TRBJ2-7; TRBD2 is a possible D gene (5 bases). V was clipped by 7 bases and J by 3 bases, with 7 bases between them. Germline CDR1 is SNHLY and CDR2 is FYNNEI. The length of the CDR3 is 11 residues. The CDR3 spells CASMRVYEQYF. The DNA of the CDR3 is TGTGCCAGCATGCGGGTCTACGAGCAGTACTTC.

The chain uses TRBV9 and TRBJ1-6; 8 nucleotides line up with TRBD1. The CDR3 runs 15 residues. From germline, CDR1 is SGDLS and CDR2 YYNGEE. V gave up 4 bases and J gave up 7 bases; unmatched junction bases: 7. DNA of the CDR3: TGTGCCAGCAGCTCCAGGGGGCAAGGGAATTCACCCCTCCACTTT. Encoded protein: CASSSRGQGNSPLHF.

The chain carries TRBV10-2 and TRBJ2-5, with D tentatively TRBD2 (5 bases). V gave up 5 bases and J gave up 3 bases, with 7 bases separating them. CDR3 length: 12 residues. Germline CDR1 reads WSHSY; CDR2 reads SAAADI. The CDR3 bases are TGCGCCAGCAGTACTAGTAAAGAGACCCAGTACTTC. It specifies CASSTSKETQYF.

This chain uses TRBV7-9 with TRBJ1-5, with a possible D match to TRBD1 (6 bases). This CDR3 is 14 amino acids long. Trimming left V 4 bases short and J 6 bases short, with 13 bases between. Germline assignment: CDR1 SEHNR and CDR2 FQNEAQ (reference sequence). The CDR3 reads CASSSQGEGQPQHF. CDR3 nucleotide sequence: TGTGCCAGCAGCTCACAGGGTGAGGGTCAGCCCCAGCATTTT.

This clone was detected only once. The V and J genes are TRBV13 and TRBJ2-5, with 9 bases that match TRBD2. The CDR3 covers 15 residues. The germline V gene encodes CDR1 PRHDT and CDR2 FYEKMQ (reference sequence). The trim removed 5 bases at V and 5 bases at J, leaving 9 bases unmatched. The CDR3 nucleotides are TGTGCCAGCAGCGTCGCTGCTAGCGGGGCGGAGACCCAGTACTTC. Its translation is CASSVAASGAETQYF.

The V and J genes are TRBV5-1 and TRBJ2-7, with D tentatively TRBD2 (6 bases). CDR1 and CDR2 from the germline V gene are SGHRS and YFSETQ. V dropped 3 bases and J dropped 1 base, with 20 bases sitting between them. CDR3 length equals 17 residues. DNA of the CDR3: TGCGCCAGCAGCTGGAGGGTCCCGGGACGGATATCCTACGAGCAGTACTTC. Protein product: CASSWRVPGRISYEQYF.

In its sample, this clone was seen many times. The chain uses TRBV11-2 and TRBJ1-1; maybe TRBD1 (5 bases). This CDR3 is built from 14 residues. Germline loops: CDR1 SGHAT, CDR2 FQNNGV. Deletions cut 3 bases from V and 1 base from J, with 9 bases between. This chain's CDR3 is CASSFSGGNTEAFF. CDR3 DNA: TGTGCCAGCAGCTTTTCCGGGGGGAACACTGAAGCTTTCTTT.

The chain joins TRBV7-2 to TRBJ1-1; D is uncertain. From germline, CDR1 is SGHTA and CDR2 FQGNSA. Trimming took off 3 bases at V and 5 bases at J, with 10 bases between the two ends. The CDR3 is made up of 13 amino acids. CDR3 DNA sequence: TGTGCCAGCAGCTTTCAGATCCTGACTGAAGCTTTCTTT. Amino acid sequence: CASSFQILTEAFF. Using reference TRBV7-2 and TRBJ1-1 for the parts outside the CDR3, the full variable domain is GAGVSQSPSNKVTEKGKDVELRCDPISGHTALYWYRQSLGQGLEFLIYFQGNSAPDKSGLPSDRFSAERTGGSVSTLTIQRTQQEDSAVYLCASSFQILTEAFFGQGTRLTVV.

V and J are TRBV6-4 and TRBJ1-5; D is uncertain. The length of the CDR3 is 13 residues. In germline, CDR1 is MRHNA, CDR2 SNTAGT. Trimming stripped 4 bases from V and 5 bases from J, with 9 bases between. The CDR3 spells CASSAQEDQPQHF. CDR3 DNA: TGTGCCAGCAGTGCTCAGGAGGATCAGCCCCAGCATTTT.

V usage is TRBV25-1 and J usage is TRBJ2-5, with a possible D match to TRBD2 (5 bases). Trimming took 8 bases from V and 4 from J, leaving 8 bases between them. This CDR3 has 11 residues. Germline V gene data show CDR1 as MGHDK and CDR2 as SYGVNS. For the CDR3, the DNA is TGTGCCAGCCTAGCCGCAGAGACCCAGTACTTC. Protein sequence: CASLAAETQYF.

The gene calls are TRBV19 and TRBJ1-5, with 7 bases lining up with TRBD1. This CDR3 contains 16 residues. V lost 8 bases and J lost 0; bases outside the gene matches: 10. Germline V gene sequence: CDR1 LNHDA, CDR2 SQIVND (reference sequence). The CDR3 DNA follows: TGTGCCAGTGTTGGGGACAGTTACTATAGCAATCAGCCCCAGCATTTT. This sequence encodes CASVGDSYYSNQPQHF.

The genes are TRBV7-9 and TRBJ1-6, with 8 nucleotides matching TRBD1. Germline V lookup: CDR1 SEHNR, CDR2 FQNEAQ (reference sequence). The junction had 5 bases not matched to a gene; V was cut back by 3 bases and J by 10 bases. The CDR3 loop spans 14 amino acids. CDR3 region: CASSLTGEYSPLHF. The CDR3 bases are TGTGCCAGCAGCTTGACAGGGGAATACTCACCCCTCCACTTT.

This clone was picked up one time. The chain uses TRBV9 and TRBJ1-3; D is perhaps TRBD1 (5 bases). In germline, CDR1 is SGDLS, CDR2 YYNGEE. V was shortened by 7 bases and J by 0 bases, with 14 bases between the two germline ends. CDR3 size: 15 residues. CDR3: CASQSGGSSGNTIYF. The CDR3 DNA follows: TGTGCCAGCCAAAGCGGGGGGAGCTCTGGAAACACCATATATTTT.

This chain joins TRBV3-1 (or the pseudogene TRBV3-2) and TRBJ2-5, with D possibly being TRBD2 (5 bases). The germline V and J ends were trimmed by 1 base and 1 base, with 19 bases remaining between them. Germline values: CDR1 LGHDT, CDR2 YNNKEL (reference sequence). This CDR3 is 18 amino acids long. CDR3 DNA sequence: TGTGCCAGCAGCCAAGGGGGTCTGCAAACGGACTTCCAAGAGACCCAGTACTTC. Protein: CASSQGGLQTDFQETQYF.

The genes are TRBV30 and TRBJ2-1; D gene uncertain. Between the trimmed V and J ends, which lost 0 bases and 0 bases, there was a span of 6 bases. Germline CDR1 GTSNPN, CDR2 SVGIG (reference sequence). This CDR3 spans 14 amino acids. CDR3 nucleotides: TGTGCCTGGAGTGTATCACTCTCCTACAATGAGCAGTTCTTC. It specifies CAWSVSLSYNEQFF. Using reference TRBV30 and TRBJ2-1 for the parts outside the CDR3, the full variable domain is SQTIHQWPATLVQPVGSPLSLECTVEGTSNPNLYWYRQAAGRGLQLLFYSVGIGQISSEVPQNLSASRPQDRQFILSSKKLLLSDSGFYLCAWSVSLSYNEQFFGPGTRLTVL.